Below are 30 T cell receptor beta chains sequenced from a single sample in a study of Ad26.COV2.S vaccination and SARS-CoV-2 variants. Treatment described: roughly 20 received Ad26.COV2.S at low or high dose, single or two shots; several received placebo; per-sample allocation not given. After the first vaccine or placebo injection, samples were drawn on day 63. Assay: immunoSEQ multiplex PCR; the TCRdb copy retains only in-frame clones and omits some. The sample shows about 320,000 clones, roughly nine tenths of them seen only once. The material was peripheral blood, obtained in a trial of Ad26.COV2.S vaccine versus placebo. Receptors originate from a person aged 18-60 years who received the Ad26.COV2.S COVID-19 vaccine or a placebo.

The chain carries TRBV4-3 and TRBJ1-2, with D possibly matching TRBD1 (6 bases). V shed 3 bases and J shed 5 bases, with 16 bases lying between them. Germline CDR1 is LGHNA and CDR2 is YSLEER. The CDR3 is made up of 15 amino acids. This CDR3 reads CASSQDGTPWYGYTF. CDR3 nucleotides: TGCGCCAGCAGCCAGGACGGGACACCTTGGTATGGCTACACCTTC.

This clone was observed a single time. CDR3 loop: CASVPGHFIGNTIYF. In DNA, the CDR3 is TGTGCCAGCGTCCCGGGACATTTCATTGGAAACACCATATATTTT. This rearrangement joins TRBV2 to TRBJ1-3, with a tentative D call TRBD1 (6 bases). This CDR3 region has 15 residues. Trimming stripped 8 bases from V and 3 bases from J, with 17 bases between. Looked up from germline, CDR1 is SNHLY and CDR2 is FYNNEI.

The J gene is TRBJ1-2, the V gene TRBV2, with 7 bases lining up with TRBD1. This CDR3 contains 15 residues. In germline, CDR1 is SNHLY, CDR2 FYNNEI. Trimming at V came to 6 bases and at J to 4 bases, leaving 11 bases not matched to a gene. CDR3 nucleotides: TGTGCCAGCAGCCGCGACAGGGCAGGGAGCTATGGCTACACCTTC. Protein sequence: CASSRDRAGSYGYTF.

The chain couples TRBV9 to TRBJ1-5, with D perhaps TRBD1 (5 bases). V lost 3 bases and J 7 bases, leaving 14 bases between the germline ends. Germline values: CDR1 SGDLS, CDR2 YYNGEE. CDR3 length: 14 residues. DNA for the CDR3: TGTGCCAGCAGCGGCCAGGGTTTTCAGCAGCCCCAGCATTTT. It is translated as CASSGQGFQQPQHF.

The chain carries TRBV4-2 and TRBJ1-1; 7 bases map to TRBD1. CDR1 and CDR2 (germline): LGHNA, YNFKEQ. V dropped 0 bases and J dropped 6; count of bases not matched to a gene: 10. The CDR3 has 16 residues. In DNA form, the CDR3 reads TGTGCCAGCAGCCAAGATATAGGGGGCGCGAGGCCTGAAGCTTTCTTT. Its protein product is CASSQDIGGARPEAFF.

The chain recombines TRBV27 with TRBJ2-7; 8 bases are shared with TRBD2. V dropped 0 bases and J dropped 6; count of bases not matched to a gene: 1. The CDR3 is made up of 13 amino acids. CDR1 is MNHEY and CDR2 is SMNVEV in the germline V gene (reference sequence). CDR3 nucleotides: TGTGCCAGCAGTTTATCTGCGGGGGGCGAGCAGTACGTC. This translates into CASSLSAGGEQYV.

The chain links TRBV10-2 to TRBJ1-1, with 8 bases lining up with TRBD1. Per the germline V gene, CDR1 is WSHSY and CDR2 is SAAADI. J lost 6 bases, V lost 2 bases, and 11 bases had no gene match. CDR3 length equals 16 residues. The CDR3 DNA sequence: TGCGCCAGCAGTGAGGCCCCCCAGACAGGGGTGGCTGAAGCTTTCTTT. Translating gives CASSEAPQTGVAEAFF.

The gene calls are TRBV11-2 and TRBJ2-5; the D is unclear. This CDR3 has 12 residues. The germline V gene encodes CDR1 SGHAT and CDR2 FQNNGV. Trimming took off 7 bases at V and 3 bases at J, with 9 bases between the two ends. The CDR3 DNA reads as TGTGCCAGCACTTTTTCCAAAGAGACCCAGTACTTC. It codes for CASTFSKETQYF.

This clone was detected a few times. This rearrangement joins TRBV3-1 (or the pseudogene TRBV3-2) to TRBJ1-6; 9 bases align to TRBD1. The CDR3 extends over 15 amino acids. Germline V gene sequence: CDR1 LGHDT, CDR2 YNNKEL (reference sequence). The junction had 8 bases not matched to a gene; V was cut back by 6 bases and J by 8 bases. The CDR3 DNA sequence: TGTGCCAGCAGAAAACAGGGGGCCTGGGATTCACCCCTCCACTTT. This sequence encodes CASRKQGAWDSPLHF.

The chain employs TRBV6-5 and TRBJ1-1; 7 nucleotides line up with TRBD1. CDR1 is MNHEY, CDR2 SVGAGI, per germline. J was trimmed by 2 bases and V by 6 bases; bases with no gene match: 9. The CDR3 is 15 amino acids. The CDR3 nucleotides read TGTGCCAGCAGATTACAGGGGACGTTCAACACTGAAGCTTTCTTT. This translates into CASRLQGTFNTEAFF.

V is TRBV19 and J is TRBJ1-2; no definite D call. V was clipped by 3 bases and J by 4 bases, with 12 bases between them. The CDR3 totals 14 residues. Per the germline V gene, CDR1 is LNHDA and CDR2 is SQIVND (reference sequence). The DNA of the CDR3 is TGTGCCAGTAGTATGGAGGGTTTGTTCTATGGCTACACCTTC. Amino acid sequence: CASSMEGLFYGYTF.

The gene calls are TRBV30 and TRBJ2-1; 10 nucleotides match TRBD2. The junction had 8 bases not matched to a gene; V was cut back by 3 bases and J by 6 bases. The germline V gene encodes CDR1 GTSNPN and CDR2 SVGIG (reference sequence). The CDR3 length is 15 residues. The CDR3 DNA follows: TGTGCCTGGAGCCAACTAGCGGGATTAACCAATGAGCAGTTCTTC. Amino acids: CAWSQLAGLTNEQFF.

The chain recombines TRBV7-2 with TRBJ2-1, with 7 bases aligning to TRBD2. The CDR3 runs 14 residues. Looked up from germline, CDR1 is SGHTA and CDR2 is FQGNSA. The ends lost 5 bases at V and 5 bases at J; junction bases unmatched: 6. CDR3 amino acids: CASSAGVMNNEQFF. The CDR3 region has the DNA TGTGCCAGCAGCGCGGGGGTCATGAACAATGAGCAGTTCTTC.

The CDR3 nucleotides read TGCGCCAGCAGCTTGGCTGTCGGGAGGGAGGCCCAGTACTTC. The encoded protein is CASSLAVGREAQYF. This chain links TRBV5-1 with TRBJ2-5; 8 bases are shared with TRBD2. The V gene end was trimmed by 0 bases and the J gene end by 9 bases; junction bases not matched to a gene: 7. Germline V gives CDR1 SGHRS, CDR2 YFSETQ. The CDR3 totals 14 residues.

This clone showed up just once. The chain links TRBV7-9 to TRBJ2-1; 7 positions agree with TRBD1. The germline CDR1 and CDR2 sequences are SEHNR and FQNEAQ (reference sequence). The CDR3 loop spans 13 amino acids. V lost 6 bases and J lost 10; bases outside the gene matches: 9. In nucleotides, the CDR3 is TGTGCCAGCAGTCAGGGGGAAGTTGGCGAGCAGTTCTTC. This sequence encodes CASSQGEVGEQFF.

This clone was recorded only once. V is TRBV9 and J is TRBJ2-1; TRBD2 matches 10 bases. Trimming removed 1 base from V and 6 bases from J; junction bases left unmatched: 10. The CDR3 runs to 17 residues. Germline CDR1 is SGDLS and CDR2 is YYNGEE. The DNA for the CDR3 is TGTGCCAGCAGCGTATTGCCTAGCGGGAGCGGGGTCAATGAGCAGTTCTTC. It specifies CASSVLPSGSGVNEQFF. The whole variable domain, filled in from reference TRBV9 and TRBJ2-1, reads DSGVTQTPKHLITATGQRVTLRCSPRSGDLSVYWYQQSLDQGLQFLIQYYNGEERAKGNILERFSAQQFPDLHSELNLSSLELGDSALYFCASSVLPSGSGVNEQFFGPGTRLTVL.

The chain employs TRBV5-4 and TRBJ1-1; D possibly corresponds to TRBD1 (5 bases). This CDR3 is 14 amino acids long. Trimming stripped 4 bases from V and 4 bases from J, with 14 bases between. In germline, CDR1 is SGHNT, CDR2 YYREEE (reference sequence). CDR3 loop: CASSSAGWGTEAFF. CDR3 in DNA: TGTGCCAGCAGCAGCGCAGGGTGGGGCACTGAAGCTTTCTTT.

This chain joins TRBV7-9 and TRBJ2-2, with D unresolved. The CDR3 runs 16 residues. Germline V lookup: CDR1 SEHNR, CDR2 FQNEAQ (reference sequence). V gave up 2 bases and J gave up 3 bases, with 13 bases separating them. CDR3 residues: CASSLSSFADTGELFF. DNA of the CDR3: TGTGCCAGCAGCTTAAGTTCCTTTGCGGACACCGGGGAGCTGTTTTTT.

The chain carries TRBV11-2 and TRBJ2-1, with D possibly matching TRBD1 (6 bases). The CDR3 loop spans 15 amino acids. Trimming took off 4 bases at V and 1 base at J, with 11 bases between the two ends. The germline CDR1 and CDR2 sequences are SGHAT and FQNNGV. CDR3 amino acids: CASSSSGESYNEQFF. The CDR3 bases are TGTGCCAGCAGCTCTTCAGGGGAGTCCTACAATGAGCAGTTCTTC.

The chain combines TRBV30 with TRBJ1-1; the D is unclear. Germline CDR1 GTSNPN, CDR2 SVGIG (reference sequence). The V and J ends lost 0 bases and 6 bases respectively, with 5 bases between them. The CDR3 length is 11 residues. This chain's CDR3 is CAWSVPAEAFF. DNA for the CDR3: TGTGCCTGGAGTGTACCGGCTGAAGCTTTCTTT. Full variable domain (missing parts from reference TRBV30 and TRBJ1-1): SQTIHQWPATLVQPVGSPLSLECTVEGTSNPNLYWYRQAAGRGLQLLFYSVGIGQISSEVPQNLSASRPQDRQFILSSKKLLLSDSGFYLCAWSVPAEAFFGQGTRLTVV.

This chain joins TRBV4-3 and TRBJ1-6; D not certain. The CDR3 spans 14 residues. Germline V gene data show CDR1 as LGHNA and CDR2 as YSLEER. The V and J ends lost 3 bases and 8 bases respectively, with 11 bases between them. In nucleotides, the CDR3 is TGCGCCAGCAGCCAGAAGGACCGGCATTCACCCCTCCACTTT. This encodes CASSQKDRHSPLHF.

The rearrangement links TRBV2 to TRBJ2-3; 9 nucleotides align to TRBD1. The CDR3 spans 15 residues. The germline V gene encodes CDR1 SNHLY and CDR2 FYNNEI. V trimming: 8 bases; J trimming: 3 bases; junction bases outside the gene matches: 9. CDR3 in DNA: TGTGCCAGCCATGGGACAGGGTGGTCGACAGATACGCAGTATTTT. Translation gives CASHGTGWSTDTQYF.

This sequence joins TRBV2 and TRBJ2-5; the match to TRBD1 covers 9 bases. CDR3 size: 14 residues. J gave up 5 bases and V 5 bases, and 6 bases lay outside the gene matches. Germline values: CDR1 SNHLY, CDR2 FYNNEI. The CDR3 DNA reads TGTGCCAGCAGTCGGGACAGGGTTGGGGAGACCCAGTACTTC. Protein: CASSRDRVGETQYF.

The chain joins TRBV23-1 to TRBJ1-5; possibly TRBD1 for D (5 bases). TRBV23-1 falls under the ORF class, with uncertain function. This CDR3 has 15 amino acids. Trimming left V 6 bases short and J 1 base short, with 13 bases between. The CDR3 spells CASSRGARSNQPQHF. CDR3 DNA sequence: TGCGCCAGCAGCAGAGGGGCCCGGAGCAATCAGCCCCAGCATTTT.

In its sample, this clone was seen once. This chain joins TRBV11-2 and TRBJ1-3; D not resolved. The V end was cut by 3 bases, the J end by 0 bases, with 6 bases between. The germline gives CDR1 SGHAT, CDR2 FQNNGV. The length of the CDR3 is 14 residues. CDR3 sequence: CASSFVPSGNTIYF. The CDR3 nucleotides read TGTGCCAGCAGCTTTGTCCCCTCTGGAAACACCATATATTTT.

The rearrangement links TRBV7-2 to TRBJ2-1, with a possible D match to TRBD2 (6 bases). CDR3 length: 16 amino acids. With 5 bases removed from V and 0 bases from J, the gap between germline ends came to 14 bases. In germline, CDR1 is SGHTA, CDR2 FQGNSA. CDR3 residues: CASSPRGGDSYNEQFF. In DNA form, the CDR3 reads TGTGCCAGCAGCCCCCGCGGCGGGGACTCCTACAATGAGCAGTTCTTC.

This chain uses TRBV7-2 with TRBJ2-5, with D uncertain. Germline V gives CDR1 SGHTA, CDR2 FQGNSA. The germline V and J ends were trimmed by 1 base and 4 bases, with 1 base remaining between them. This CDR3 spans 11 amino acids. Here the CDR3 DNA reads TGTGCCAGCAGCTTAGTAGAGACCCAGTACTTC. Its protein is CASSLVETQYF.

The J gene is TRBJ2-3, the V gene TRBV10-3; TRBD2 matches at 10 bases. With 10 bases clipped from V and 2 bases from J, the junction kept 9 bases outside the gene matches. The CDR3 is made up of 15 amino acids. In germline, CDR1 is ENHRY, CDR2 SYGVKD. The CDR3 reads CATGGSGGYTDTQYF. CDR3 bases: TGTGCCACCGGAGGTAGCGGGGGGTACACAGATACGCAGTATTTT.

This rearrangement joins TRBV29-1 to TRBJ1-1; D possibly corresponds to TRBD1 (5 bases). From germline, CDR1 is SQVTM and CDR2 ANQGSEA. The CDR3 totals 11 residues. The CDR3 sequence is CPYRWNTEAFF. The CDR3 region has the DNA TGCCCATACAGGTGGAACACTGAAGCTTTCTTT.

This chain links TRBV28 with TRBJ2-7, with 8 bases matching TRBD2. Trimming at V came to 5 bases and at J to 3 bases, leaving 9 bases not matched to a gene. The CDR3 has 15 residues. The germline gives CDR1 MDHEN, CDR2 SYDVKM. CDR3 region: CASSTPSGSNYEQYV. CDR3 coding DNA: TGTGCCAGCAGTACCCCCAGCGGGAGTAACTACGAGCAGTACGTC.